One sample yielded the 13 T cell receptor beta chains listed below, sequenced in a study of identical twins. TCRdb ran MiXCR on the 5' RACE reads and lists one entry per CDR3 protein. The sample lists fewer than 500,000 distinct CDR3 sequences, roughly an eighth seen once, with more than 0.8% in the top ten. The sample was also reused in another study, on yellow fever vaccine responses in identical twins.

The sequenced sample consisted of CD4+ T cells sorted from blood. The receptor set was obtained from a woman between 18 and 29 years old in good health.

This clonotype was seen only a few times. The V and J genes are TRBV12-3 or TRBV12-4 and TRBJ2-7, with 8 bases matching TRBD2. This CDR3 has 16 amino acids. V gave up 6 bases and J gave up 5 bases; unmatched junction bases: 15. Written as DNA, the CDR3 is TGTGCCAGCAGCCCTGCCGGTCGGGGGGGCTTACACGAGCAGTACTTC. It encodes CASSPAGRGGLHEQYF.

V is TRBV29-1 and J is TRBJ2-5, with 13 bases that match TRBD2. Per germline, CDR1 SQVTM and CDR2 ANQGSEA. V was clipped by 7 bases and J by 5 bases; unmatched bases: 7. This CDR3 has 14 amino acids. In DNA form, the CDR3 reads TGCAGCGCCCAAGGGACTAGCGGGACTGAGACCCAGTACTTC. Its protein is CSAQGTSGTETQYF.

This clonotype turned up a few times. The chain uses TRBV12-3 or TRBV12-4 and TRBJ2-3, with unresolved D. This CDR3 region has 12 residues. V lost 7 bases to trimming and J lost 2 bases, with 7 bases between them. The chain's CDR3 is CASKQNTDTQYF. In DNA form, the CDR3 reads TGTGCCAGCAAACAGAACACAGATACGCAGTATTTT.

The rearrangement links TRBV7-3 to TRBJ1-1; no clear D. The germline V and J ends were trimmed by 5 bases and 4 bases, with 14 bases remaining between them. The CDR3 runs to 14 residues. Germline V gene lookup returns CDR1 SGHTA and CDR2 FQGTGA. This CDR3 reads CASSPLRGSTEAFF. As DNA, the CDR3 is TGTGCCAGCAGCCCCCTACGAGGGTCCACTGAAGCTTTCTTT.

The chain is built from TRBV6-2 or TRBV6-3 and TRBJ2-1; TRBD1 matches at 7 bases. Germline CDR1 MNHEY, CDR2 SVGEGT. Unmatched junction bases numbered 9, after V lost 2 bases and J lost 5 bases. CDR3 size: 16 residues. The CDR3 sequence: CASSYLRDRFNNEQFF. The CDR3 coding sequence is TGTGCCAGCAGTTACCTCCGGGACAGATTCAACAATGAGCAGTTCTTC.

The V gene is TRBV3-1, the J gene TRBJ1-1; 10 positions agree with TRBD1. The trim removed 1 base at V and 11 bases at J, leaving 1 base unmatched. This CDR3 region has 12 residues. The V gene's germline CDR1 is LGHDT and CDR2 YNNKEL (reference sequence). CDR3 loop: CASSQGQGAAFF. CDR3 nucleotide sequence: TGTGCCAGCAGCCAAGGACAGGGGGCGGCTTTCTTT.

This chain connects TRBV6-1 to TRBJ2-7, with 7 bases aligning to TRBD1. Germline V gene sequence: CDR1 MNHNS, CDR2 SASEGT. The CDR3 totals 13 residues. J gave up 12 bases and V 6 bases, and 14 bases lay outside the gene matches. The CDR3 reads CASRDRSNPSGYF. The CDR3 DNA is TGTGCCAGCAGGGACAGGTCAAACCCCTCCGGGTACTTC.

The V call is TRBV19, the J call TRBJ2-1; 14 positions match TRBD2. The CDR3 contains 15 residues. Germline-derived CDR1 and CDR2 are LNHDA and SQIVND (reference sequence). Trimming took 3 bases from V and 8 from J; bases not matched to a gene: 3. The CDR3 bases are TGTGCCAGTAGTATGGGACTAGCGGGAGACTATGAGCAGTTCTTC. It is translated as CASSMGLAGDYEQFF. Full variable domain (outside the CDR3, taken from reference TRBV19 and TRBJ2-1): DGGITQSPKYLFRKEGQNVTLSCEQNLNHDAMYWYRQDPGQGLRLIYYSQIVNDFQKGDIAEGYSVSREKKESFPLTVTSAQKNPTAFYLCASSMGLAGDYEQFFGPGTRLTVL.

This clonotype has only a few counts. V and J are TRBV20-1 and TRBJ2-7; 9 bases map to TRBD1. Germline V CDR1 and CDR2: DFQATT, SNEGSKA (reference sequence). The CDR3 extends over 14 amino acids. Germline trimming cut 3 bases from V and 0 bases from J; bases unmatched to any gene: 3. CDR3 bases: TGCAGTGCTAGCCCGGGACAGGGCTCCTACGAGCAGTACTTC. Residues: CSASPGQGSYEQYF.

This clonotype was seen more than once but under ten times. The chain carries TRBV7-2 and TRBJ1-1; 8 nucleotides agree with TRBD1. The germline V gene encodes CDR1 SGHTA and CDR2 FQGNSA. The trim removed 3 bases at V and 5 bases at J, leaving 5 bases unmatched. CDR3 size: 14 residues. The CDR3 spells CASSFTGGVTEAFF. CDR3 sequence (DNA): TGTGCCAGCAGCTTCACAGGGGGGGTTACTGAAGCTTTCTTT.

This clonotype was counted many times. The chain carries TRBV28 and TRBJ1-5; a possible D gene is TRBD1 (6 bases). The V gene lost 7 bases and the J gene lost 3 bases, with 19 bases spanning the gap. Germline V CDR1 and CDR2: MDHEN, SYDVKM. The CDR3 length is 16 residues. The CDR3 loop is CASTSMGGFNNQPQHF. CDR3 nucleotides: TGTGCCAGCACCTCGATGGGGGGCTTTAACAATCAGCCCCAGCATTTT.

This clonotype was detected many times. The chain recombines TRBV5-1 with TRBJ1-2; D is ambiguous. Between the trimmed V and J ends, which lost 5 bases and 1 base, there was a span of 9 bases. Per germline, CDR1 SGHRS and CDR2 YFSETQ. This CDR3 has 13 amino acids. Here the CDR3 DNA reads TGCGCCAGCAGTGAGACAAATAACTATGGCTACACCTTC. Residues: CASSETNNYGYTF.

This clonotype was seen only a few times. This chain links TRBV15 with TRBJ2-2; D unresolved. With 0 bases removed from V and 7 bases from J, the gap between germline ends came to 6 bases. The germline gives CDR1 LNHNV, CDR2 YYDKDF (reference sequence). The CDR3 sequence is 13 residues long. The CDR3 coding sequence is TGTGCCACCAGCAGAGATTTGAGCGGGGAGCTGTTTTTT. Its protein product is CATSRDLSGELFF.